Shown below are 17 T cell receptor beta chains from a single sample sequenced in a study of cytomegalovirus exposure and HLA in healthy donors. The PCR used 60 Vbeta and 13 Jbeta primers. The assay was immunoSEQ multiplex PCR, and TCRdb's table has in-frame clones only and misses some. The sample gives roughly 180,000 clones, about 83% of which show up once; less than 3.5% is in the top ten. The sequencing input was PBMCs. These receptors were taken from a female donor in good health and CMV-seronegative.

The CDR3, as DNA: TGTGCCAGCAGTCGACAGGGTCACAACGAGCAGTACTTC. It yields the protein CASSRQGHNEQYF. The J gene is TRBJ2-7, the V gene TRBV2; 7 positions match TRBD1. V trimming: 5 bases; J trimming: 5 bases; junction bases outside the gene matches: 6. The CDR3 spans 13 residues. The V gene's germline CDR1 is SNHLY and CDR2 FYNNEI.

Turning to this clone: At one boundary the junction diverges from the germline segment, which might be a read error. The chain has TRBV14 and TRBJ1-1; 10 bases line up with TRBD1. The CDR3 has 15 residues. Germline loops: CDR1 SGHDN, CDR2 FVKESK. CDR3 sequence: CASSQDRDRGRGVRF. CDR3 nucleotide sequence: TGTGCCAGCAGCCAAGATCGTGACAGGGGGCGCGGAGTACGGTTT.

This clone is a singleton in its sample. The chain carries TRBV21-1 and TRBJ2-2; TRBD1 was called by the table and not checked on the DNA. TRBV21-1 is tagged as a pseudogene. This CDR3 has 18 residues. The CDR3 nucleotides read TGTGCCAGCAGCAAAGATCAACCGGGACAGGGGGACACCGGGGAGCTGTTTTTT. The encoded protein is CASSKDQPGQGDTGELFF.

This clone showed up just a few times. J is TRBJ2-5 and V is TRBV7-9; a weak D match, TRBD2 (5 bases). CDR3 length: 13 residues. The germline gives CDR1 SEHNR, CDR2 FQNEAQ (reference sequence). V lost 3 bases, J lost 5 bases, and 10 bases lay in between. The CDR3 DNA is TGTGCCAGCAGCTTGTTGGGGAGTGAGACCCAGTACTTC. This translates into CASSLLGSETQYF. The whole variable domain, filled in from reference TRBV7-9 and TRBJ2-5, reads DTGVSQNPRHKITKRGQNVTFRCDPISEHNRLYWYRQTLGQGPEFLTYFQNEAQLEKSRLLSDRFSAERPKGSFSTLEIQRTEQGDSAMYLCASSLLGSETQYFGPGTRLLVL.

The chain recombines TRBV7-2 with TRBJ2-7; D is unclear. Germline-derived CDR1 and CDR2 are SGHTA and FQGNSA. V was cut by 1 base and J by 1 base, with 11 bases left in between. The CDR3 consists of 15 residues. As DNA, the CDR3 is TGTGCCAGCAGCTTAGGTGCAGTGGCATCCTACGAGCAGTACTTC. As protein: CASSLGAVASYEQYF.

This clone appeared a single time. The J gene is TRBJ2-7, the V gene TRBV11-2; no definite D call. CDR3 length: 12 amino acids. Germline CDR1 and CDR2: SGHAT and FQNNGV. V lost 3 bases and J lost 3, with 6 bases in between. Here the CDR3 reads CASSLSSYEQYF. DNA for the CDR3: TGTGCCAGCAGCTTGTCCAGCTACGAGCAGTACTTC.

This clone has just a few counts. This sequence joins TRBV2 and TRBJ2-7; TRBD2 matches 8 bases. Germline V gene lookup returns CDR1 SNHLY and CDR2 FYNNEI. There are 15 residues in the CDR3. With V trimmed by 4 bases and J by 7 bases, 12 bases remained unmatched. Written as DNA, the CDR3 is TGTGCCAGCAGTGGTCGGGGGGGGGCCGATGGAGAGCAGTACTTC. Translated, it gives CASSGRGGADGEQYF.

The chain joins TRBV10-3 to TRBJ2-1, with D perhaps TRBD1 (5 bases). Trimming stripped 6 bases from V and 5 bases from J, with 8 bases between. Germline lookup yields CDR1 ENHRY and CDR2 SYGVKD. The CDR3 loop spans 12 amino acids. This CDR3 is CAIRGQDNEQFF. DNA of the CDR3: TGTGCCATCAGGGGGCAAGACAATGAGCAGTTCTTC.

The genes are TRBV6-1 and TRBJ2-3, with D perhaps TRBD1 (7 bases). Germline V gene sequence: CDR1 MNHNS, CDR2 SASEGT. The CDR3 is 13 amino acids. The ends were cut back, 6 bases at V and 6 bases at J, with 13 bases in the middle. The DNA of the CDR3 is TGTGCCAGCAGGGAGGGGGCGGTGGATACGCAGTATTTT. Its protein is CASREGAVDTQYF.

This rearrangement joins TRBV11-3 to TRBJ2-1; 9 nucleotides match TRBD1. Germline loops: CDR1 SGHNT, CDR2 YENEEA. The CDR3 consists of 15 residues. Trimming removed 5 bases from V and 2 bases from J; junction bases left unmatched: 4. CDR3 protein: CASSPGTGTYNEQFF. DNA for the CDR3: TGTGCCAGCAGCCCCGGGACAGGGACCTACAATGAGCAGTTCTTC.

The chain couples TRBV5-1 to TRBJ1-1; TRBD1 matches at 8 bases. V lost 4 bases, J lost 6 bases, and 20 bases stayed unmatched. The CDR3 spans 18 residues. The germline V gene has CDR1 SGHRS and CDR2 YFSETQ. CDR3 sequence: CASSPRTGGNLGRSEAFF. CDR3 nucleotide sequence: TGCGCCAGCAGCCCTAGAACAGGGGGTAACTTGGGAAGGTCTGAAGCTTTCTTT.

This CDR3 reads CAWRRRGNTEAFF. CDR3 in DNA: TGTGCCTGGCGTCGACGGGGGAACACTGAAGCTTTCTTT. The rearrangement joins TRBV30 to TRBJ1-1, with unresolved D. The CDR3 has 13 residues. Germline V gene lookup returns CDR1 GTSNPN and CDR2 SVGIG (reference sequence). The V end lost 5 bases, the J end lost 1 base, and 11 bases lay between the germline ends.

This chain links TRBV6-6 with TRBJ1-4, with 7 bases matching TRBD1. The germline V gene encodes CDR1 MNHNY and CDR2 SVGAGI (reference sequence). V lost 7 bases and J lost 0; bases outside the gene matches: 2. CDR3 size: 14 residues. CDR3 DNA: TGTGCCAGCACTGGGACAGCAACTAATGAAAAACTGTTTTTT. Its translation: CASTGTATNEKLFF.

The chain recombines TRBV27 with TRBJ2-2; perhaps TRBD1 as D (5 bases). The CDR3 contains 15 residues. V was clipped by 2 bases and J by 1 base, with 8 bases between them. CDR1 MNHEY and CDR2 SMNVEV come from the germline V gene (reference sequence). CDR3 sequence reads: CASSLGQGNTGELFF. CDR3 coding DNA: TGTGCCAGCAGTTTAGGTCAGGGGAACACCGGGGAGCTGTTTTTT.

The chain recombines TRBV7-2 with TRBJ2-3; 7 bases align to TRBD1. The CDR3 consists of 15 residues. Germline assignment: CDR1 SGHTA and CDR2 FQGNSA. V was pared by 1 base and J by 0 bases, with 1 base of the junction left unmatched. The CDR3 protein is CASSLDRGSTDTQYF. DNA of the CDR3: TGTGCCAGCAGCTTAGACAGGGGAAGCACAGATACGCAGTATTTT. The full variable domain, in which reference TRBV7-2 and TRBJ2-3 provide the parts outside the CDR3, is GAGVSQSPSNKVTEKGKDVELRCDPISGHTALYWYRQSLGQGLEFLIYFQGNSAPDKSGLPSDRFSAERTGGSVSTLTIQRTQQEDSAVYLCASSLDRGSTDTQYFGPGTRLTVL.

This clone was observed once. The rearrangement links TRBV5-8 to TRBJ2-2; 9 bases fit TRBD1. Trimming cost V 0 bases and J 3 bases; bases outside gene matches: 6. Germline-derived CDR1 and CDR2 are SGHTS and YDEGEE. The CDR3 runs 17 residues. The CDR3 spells CASSLGPGTGYTGELFF. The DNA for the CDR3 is TGTGCCAGCAGCTTGGGGCCGGGGACAGGGTACACCGGGGAGCTGTTTTTT.

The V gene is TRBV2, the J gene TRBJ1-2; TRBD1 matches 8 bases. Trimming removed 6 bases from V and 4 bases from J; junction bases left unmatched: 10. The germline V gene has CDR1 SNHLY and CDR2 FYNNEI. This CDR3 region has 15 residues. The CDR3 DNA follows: TGTGCCAGCAGAGAGAGGACAGGGAGTTTCTATGGCTACACCTTC. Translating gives CASRERTGSFYGYTF.